The source of this T cell receptor (beta chain) is a study of identical twins. Whole-study results and caveats: Out-of-frame alpha sequences common to twins exhibited a surplus of low generation probability.

A remark on this clonotype: What it binds is unknown.

Addition of a universal primer site occurred through template switching, and cDNA carried unique molecular identifiers. Using its own MiXCR run on the 5' RACE reads, TCRdb lists one record per CDR3 protein. The table records about 810,000 distinct CDR3 sequences, 9% to 15% of them present only once. Another study also made use of these data, one on yellow fever vaccine responses in identical twins.

The source is a woman between 18 and 30 years old in good health. The specimen was PBMCs.

DNA of the CDR3: TGCAGCGTGGGAACTCATAGCACAGATACGCAGTATTTT. Its protein is CSVGTHSTDTQYF. The chain links TRBV29-1 to TRBJ2-3, with unresolved D. This CDR3 has 13 residues. The V gene lost 6 bases and the J gene lost 0 bases, with 10 bases spanning the gap. Germline CDR1 SQVTM, CDR2 ANQGSEA.